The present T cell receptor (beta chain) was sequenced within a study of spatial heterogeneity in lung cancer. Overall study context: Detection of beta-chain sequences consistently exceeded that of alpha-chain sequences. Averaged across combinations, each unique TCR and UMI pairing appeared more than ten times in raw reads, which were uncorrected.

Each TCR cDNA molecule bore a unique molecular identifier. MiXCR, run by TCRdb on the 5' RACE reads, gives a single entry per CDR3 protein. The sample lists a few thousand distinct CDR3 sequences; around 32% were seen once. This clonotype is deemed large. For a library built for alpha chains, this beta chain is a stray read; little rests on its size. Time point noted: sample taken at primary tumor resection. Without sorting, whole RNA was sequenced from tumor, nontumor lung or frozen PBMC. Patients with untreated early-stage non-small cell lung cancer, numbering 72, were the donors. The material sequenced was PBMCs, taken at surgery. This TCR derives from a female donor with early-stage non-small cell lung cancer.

The CDR3 DNA sequence: TGTGCCAGCAGTCGGGGGACATTATACGAGCAGTACTTC. Its translation is CASSRGTLYEQYF. V gene TRBV28 combines with J gene TRBJ2-7; D assignment may be TRBD1 or TRBD2 (6 bases each). Germline lookup yields CDR1 MDHEN and CDR2 SYDVKM. V lost 5 bases and J lost 4, with 12 bases in between. This CDR3 comprises 13 residues.